Listed below are T cell receptor beta chains from one sample, sequenced in a study of T cells in Graves' hyperthyroidism and ophthalmopathy. TCRdb processed the multiplex PCR reads anew with MiXCR; each CDR3 protein has one entry. The sample lists around 760,000 distinct CDR3 sequences, roughly a third seen once, with less than 35% in the top ten. Specimen: blood. The receptor set was obtained from a middle-aged woman with Graves' hyperthyroidism. The CDR3 runs from the conserved cysteine through the conserved F or W. The D gene is left open where the match is weak. The listing skips clone size in some rows; elsewhere it reads once, few, many or a size class.

V gene: TRBV7-6
J gene: TRBJ2-7
clone size: .
D gene: TRBD1
CDR3 DNA: TGTGCCAGCAGCGCCGGGGGGACAGGGTCCTACGAGCAGTACTTC
CDR3 protein: CASSAGGTGSYEQYF

V gene: TRBV29-1
J gene: TRBJ2-5
clone size: .
D gene: TRBD2
CDR3 DNA: TGCAGCGCTAGCGGGATTGCGATAAGCCAAGAGACCCAGTACTTC
CDR3 protein: CSASGIAISQETQYF

V gene: TRBV12-3/TRBV12-4
J gene: TRBJ1-1
clone size: many
D gene: .
CDR3 DNA: TGTGCCAGTTCGACCCCGGGCACTGAAGCTTTCTTT
CDR3 protein: CASSTPGTEAFF

V gene: TRBV6-5
J gene: TRBJ1-2
clone size: .
D gene: .
CDR3 DNA: TGTGCCAGCAGTTACTCGACTCAGGTGAACTATGGCTACACCTTC
CDR3 protein: CASSYSTQVNYGYTF

V gene: TRBV15
J gene: TRBJ1-1
clone size: many
D gene: .
CDR3 DNA: TGTGCCACCAGTTCCCCCGATCCAGGGGAAGCTTTCTTT
CDR3 protein: CATSSPDPGEAFF

V gene: TRBV6-6
J gene: TRBJ1-3
clone size: few
D gene: .
CDR3 DNA: TGTGCCAGCAGTTACTCGGTGGCCCCTAGAAACACCATATATTTT
CDR3 protein: CASSYSVAPRNTIYF

V gene: TRBV4-3
J gene: TRBJ1-1
clone size: many
D gene: .
CDR3 DNA: TGCGCCAGCAGCCAGACGTCTAACACTGAAGCTTTCTTT
CDR3 protein: CASSQTSNTEAFF

V gene: TRBV7-9
J gene: TRBJ2-5
clone size: .
D gene: .
CDR3 DNA: TGTGCCAGCAGTTGGAGCTTCAGGGGATCTAAAGAGACCCAGTACTTC
CDR3 protein: CASSWSFRGSKETQYF

V gene: TRBV4-2
J gene: TRBJ2-5
clone size: few
D gene: TRBD2
CDR3 DNA: TGTGCCAGCAGCCAAGACAGTGAGCGGGGGGGCGCAGAGACCCAGTACTTC
CDR3 protein: CASSQDSERGGAETQYF

V gene: TRBV29-1
J gene: TRBJ1-2
clone size: .
D gene: .
CDR3 DNA: TGCAGCGCCAAACAGGGCTTTAACTATGGCTACACCTTC
CDR3 protein: CSAKQGFNYGYTF

V gene: TRBV7-2
J gene: TRBJ1-1
clone size: .
D gene: TRBD1
CDR3 DNA: TGTGCCAGCAGCCCAGACAGGGTCACTGAAGCTTTCTTT
CDR3 protein: CASSPDRVTEAFF

V gene: TRBV7-9
J gene: TRBJ2-7
clone size: many
D gene: .
CDR3 DNA: TGTGCCAGCAGCTCCGGAGGGGGCGCGGCCTACGAGCAGTACTTC
CDR3 protein: CASSSGGGAAYEQYF

V gene: TRBV6-1
J gene: TRBJ2-7
clone size: .
D gene: .
CDR3 DNA: TGTGCCAGCAGTGAAGTTGGGGAAAACAATGAGCAGTACTTC
CDR3 protein: CASSEVGENNEQYF

V gene: TRBV11-2
J gene: TRBJ1-1
clone size: .
D gene: .
CDR3 DNA: TGTGCCAGCAGCTCCCGCCCCGGAGAGGTAGCTTTCTTT
CDR3 protein: CASSSRPGEVAFF

V gene: TRBV6-1
J gene: TRBJ1-2
clone size: .
D gene: .
CDR3 DNA: TGTGCCAGCAGCGGAGCGAGTAGTGGTCAGTTTTTTAACTATGGCTACACCTTC
CDR3 protein: CASSGASSGQFFNYGYTF

V gene: TRBV2
J gene: TRBJ1-1
clone size: .
D gene: TRBD1
CDR3 DNA: TGTGCCAGCATCATTGACCGGCAGGGGGTTGAAGCTTTCTTT
CDR3 protein: CASIIDRQGVEAFF

V gene: TRBV2
J gene: TRBJ2-7
clone size: .
D gene: .
CDR3 DNA: TGTGCCAGCAGTACCGGGACATCACCCGGACGGATGGAGTACGAGCAGTACTTC
CDR3 protein: CASSTGTSPGRMEYEQYF

V gene: TRBV25-1
J gene: TRBJ2-7
clone size: .
D gene: TRBD1
CDR3 DNA: TGTGCCACCCTCGGGACAGGGGGAAGGGACGAGCAGTACTTC
CDR3 protein: CATLGTGGRDEQYF

V gene: TRBV11-3
J gene: TRBJ1-1
clone size: .
D gene: .
CDR3 DNA: TGTGCCAGCAGCTTAAGGAGTAGGGAGAACACTGAAGCTTTCTTT
CDR3 protein: CASSLRSRENTEAFF

V gene: TRBV7-8
J gene: TRBJ2-6
clone size: .
D gene: TRBD1
CDR3 DNA: TGTGCCAGCAGCCCCCGGGACAGGGGGCGTTCTGGGGCCAACGTCCTGACTTTC
CDR3 protein: CASSPRDRGRSGANVLTF

V gene: TRBV12-3/TRBV12-4
J gene: TRBJ1-2
clone size: many
D gene: .
CDR3 DNA: TGTGCCAGCAGTTTACTCAGGCCCTCTGATGGCTACACCTTC
CDR3 protein: CASSLLRPSDGYTF

V gene: TRBV15
J gene: TRBJ1-6
clone size: many
D gene: .
CDR3 DNA: TGTGCCACCAGCAGAGAGGCGGGCAGTAATTCACCCCTCCACTTT
CDR3 protein: CATSREAGSNSPLHF

V gene: TRBV7-8
J gene: TRBJ1-1
clone size: many
D gene: .
CDR3 DNA: TGTGCCAGCAGCCCCGGCGGTTGGGGGACCACTGAAGCTTTCTTT
CDR3 protein: CASSPGGWGTTEAFF

V gene: TRBV6-5
J gene: TRBJ2-7
clone size: .
D gene: TRBD2
CDR3 DNA: TGTGCCAGCAGACCACGGGAGGGTTACGAGCAGTACTTC
CDR3 protein: CASRPREGYEQYF

V gene: TRBV7-9
J gene: TRBJ1-5
clone size: .
D gene: .
CDR3 DNA: TGTGCCAGCAGCCAGGCCCCGAGAAGCGGGCAGAATCAGCCCCAGCATTTT
CDR3 protein: CASSQAPRSGQNQPQHF

V gene: TRBV5-1
J gene: TRBJ2-7
clone size: few
D gene: .
CDR3 DNA: TGCGCCAGCAGCTTGGTGACAGTCGACTCCTACGAGCAGTACTTC
CDR3 protein: CASSLVTVDSYEQYF

V gene: TRBV24-1
J gene: TRBJ1-3
clone size: .
D gene: .
CDR3 DNA: TGTGCCACCAGTGATAAAGGGTCTGGAAACACCATATATTTT
CDR3 protein: CATSDKGSGNTIYF

V gene: TRBV29-1
J gene: TRBJ2-7
clone size: .
D gene: TRBD2
CDR3 DNA: TGCAGCGTTGTACCGGGACTAGCGGACAATGAGCAGTACTTC
CDR3 protein: CSVVPGLADNEQYF

V gene: TRBV24-1
J gene: TRBJ1-6
clone size: many
D gene: .
CDR3 DNA: TGTGCCACCAGTGAACAACTCCTTTCACCCCTCCACTTT
CDR3 protein: CATSEQLLSPLHF

V gene: TRBV18
J gene: TRBJ2-5
clone size: few
D gene: .
CDR3 DNA: TGTGCCAGCTCACCTACCCCGGAGACCCAGTACTTC
CDR3 protein: CASSPTPETQYF

V gene: TRBV11-2
J gene: TRBJ2-7
clone size: .
D gene: .
CDR3 DNA: TGTGCCAGCAGCTTAGATGCAGGGCTCTCCTACGAGCAGTACTTC
CDR3 protein: CASSLDAGLSYEQYF

V gene: TRBV5-1
J gene: TRBJ1-1
clone size: many
D gene: .
CDR3 DNA: TGCGCCAGCAGCTTGAGTGAGTCGGAAGCTTTCTTT
CDR3 protein: CASSLSESEAFF

V gene: TRBV19
J gene: TRBJ1-4
clone size: many
D gene: TRBD1
CDR3 DNA: TGTGCCAGTAGTGCCAGGGACAGGGTATGGCAGAAACTGTTTTTT
CDR3 protein: CASSARDRVWQKLFF

V gene: TRBV12-3/TRBV12-4
J gene: TRBJ2-6
clone size: many
D gene: .
CDR3 DNA: TGTGCCAGCTCTAATCCCAACAGGGTTAGTGCTTCGGCTGGGGCCAACGTCCTGACTTTC
CDR3 protein: CASSNPNRVSASAGANVLTF

V gene: TRBV20-1
J gene: TRBJ2-7
clone size: many
D gene: TRBD1
CDR3 DNA: TGCAGTACAGGACAGGTCTCCTACGAGCAGTACTTC
CDR3 protein: CSTGQVSYEQYF

V gene: TRBV10-1
J gene: TRBJ2-2
clone size: many
D gene: .
CDR3 DNA: TGCGCCAGCAGTCTGGGACAAGACACCGGGGAGCTGTTTTTT
CDR3 protein: CASSLGQDTGELFF

V gene: TRBV14
J gene: TRBJ2-3
clone size: .
D gene: .
CDR3 DNA: TGTGCCAGCAGCCACATCACAGATACGCAGTATTTT
CDR3 protein: CASSHITDTQYF

V gene: TRBV19
J gene: TRBJ1-1
clone size: .
D gene: .
CDR3 DNA: TGTGCCAGTAGACTGAACAGGGTGAACACTGAAGCTTTCTTT
CDR3 protein: CASRLNRVNTEAFF

V gene: TRBV15
J gene: TRBJ1-4
clone size: many
D gene: TRBD1
CDR3 DNA: TGTGCCACCAGCAGAGTATTAACAGGGGGCCATGAAAAACTGTTTTTT
CDR3 protein: CATSRVLTGGHEKLFF

V gene: TRBV2
J gene: TRBJ2-2
clone size: .
D gene: .
CDR3 DNA: TGTGCCAGCATTAAAATCGGGGAGCTGTTTTTT
CDR3 protein: CASIKIGELFF

V gene: TRBV3-1
J gene: TRBJ1-2
clone size: .
D gene: TRBD1
CDR3 DNA: TGTGCCAGCGGGCAGGGGGCAGGGGGCTACACCTTC
CDR3 protein: CASGQGAGGYTF

V gene: TRBV7-2
J gene: TRBJ1-2
clone size: many
D gene: .
CDR3 DNA: TGTGCCAGCAGCTTAGCTTCGGGGGGAGATGGCTACACCTTC
CDR3 protein: CASSLASGGDGYTF

V gene: TRBV10-3
J gene: TRBJ2-2
clone size: many
D gene: .
CDR3 DNA: TGTGCCATCAGCTTCAGGGGACCCGCCGGGGAGCTGTTTTTT
CDR3 protein: CAISFRGPAGELFF

V gene: TRBV29-1
J gene: TRBJ2-7
clone size: few
D gene: TRBD1
CDR3 DNA: TGCAGCCTCCACGGGGACAGGGGCTACAATGAGCAGTACTTC
CDR3 protein: CSLHGDRGYNEQYF

V gene: TRBV10-3
J gene: TRBJ2-6
clone size: many
D gene: .
CDR3 DNA: TGTGCCATCAGTGACCGTACCGCTGGGGCCAACGTCCTGACTTTC
CDR3 protein: CAISDRTAGANVLTF

V gene: TRBV19
J gene: TRBJ2-7
clone size: .
D gene: TRBD1
CDR3 DNA: TGTGCCAGTAGTTCGGGACAGGGGCCCCCCTACGAGCAGTACTTC
CDR3 protein: CASSSGQGPPYEQYF

V gene: TRBV6-6
J gene: TRBJ1-1
clone size: many
D gene: .
CDR3 DNA: TGTGCCAGCAGTGAAGGGGTATTCAACACTGAAGCTTTCTTT
CDR3 protein: CASSEGVFNTEAFF

V gene: TRBV20-1
J gene: TRBJ2-7
clone size: .
D gene: .
CDR3 DNA: TGCAGTGCTAGTTACAGGGACCCCGGGCAGTACTTC
CDR3 protein: CSASYRDPGQYF

V gene: TRBV12-3/TRBV12-4
J gene: TRBJ1-2
clone size: .
D gene: .
CDR3 DNA: TGTGCCAGCACCCGGGACGGGTTTTATGGCTACACCTTC
CDR3 protein: CASTRDGFYGYTF

V gene: TRBV9
J gene: TRBJ2-7
clone size: .
D gene: TRBD2
CDR3 DNA: TGTGCCAGCAGCGTTGGAGCGGGACTATACGAGCAGTACTTC
CDR3 protein: CASSVGAGLYEQYF

V gene: TRBV10-3
J gene: TRBJ1-4
clone size: few
D gene: .
CDR3 DNA: TGTGCCATCAGTGACAGGGGCGGTAATGAAAAACTGTTTTTT
CDR3 protein: CAISDRGGNEKLFF

V gene: TRBV6-1
J gene: TRBJ1-1
clone size: few
D gene: .
CDR3 DNA: TGTGCCAGCCGACTTAGGGGGGGGAGGACTGAAGCTTTCTTT
CDR3 protein: CASRLRGGRTEAFF

V gene: TRBV2
J gene: TRBJ1-6
clone size: .
D gene: .
CDR3 DNA: TGTGCCAGCAGCTTACTGACAGGAGTTAATTCACCCCTCCACTTT
CDR3 protein: CASSLLTGVNSPLHF